The clone carrying this T cell receptor beta chain was recorded a few times. Its cognate antigen is unknown. This CDR3 is 14 amino acids long. From germline, CDR1 is SGHTA and CDR2 FQGNSA. Trimming took 10 bases from V and 4 from J; bases not matched to a gene: 12. These data belong to a study of T-cell reconstitution after alpha-beta-depleted transplantation in children. Study-level results: Expanded clones from the graft, numbering several hundred, reportedly supplied alpha-beta T cells about two months after transplant. Most T-cell counts and diversity one year after the transplant came from T cells that were newly produced.

The TCRbeta library incorporated unique molecular identifiers. Each CDR3 protein gets one entry after TCRdb re-called the PCR reads with MiXCR. The sample records 25,000 or so distinct CDR3 sequences, roughly 19% being singletons. The V and J genes are TRBV7-2 and TRBJ1-1; 7 bases align to TRBD1. The receptor's source is a male patient aged 2 to 10 who had a stem cell transplant for acute lymphoblastic leukemia, so the T cells may come from the graft donor. This material consisted of PBMCs, mostly from graft donor cells, taken 60 days after TCRalphabeta/CD19-depleted stem cell transplant. CDR3 DNA sequence: TGTGCCACGAGCTCGAGGGGGCGCAGCACTGAAGCTTTCTTT. Amino acid sequence: CATSSRGRSTEAFF.